This T cell receptor (beta chain) was sequenced during a study of tumor-infiltrating lymphocytes in oesophageal squamous cell carcinoma. TCRdb re-analysed the PCR reads in MiXCR, keeping a single row per CDR3 protein. Of about 10,000 distinct CDR3 sequences in the sample, approximately 64% are singletons; the top ten hold 25% to 30%. What was sequenced was esophageal tumor tissue. This TCR came from a female donor with esophageal squamous cell carcinoma.

CDR3 nucleotides: TGTGCCAGCAGGGCGCCAGGGCCCAATAGGGAGCAGTACTTC. Translated: CASRAPGPNREQYF. The V gene is TRBV7-6, the J gene TRBJ2-5; tentatively, D is TRBD1 or TRBD2 (5 bases each). With 6 bases removed from V and 11 bases from J, the gap between germline ends came to 22 bases. Germline V gene data show CDR1 as SGHVS and CDR2 as FNYEAQ. The CDR3 has 14 amino acids.